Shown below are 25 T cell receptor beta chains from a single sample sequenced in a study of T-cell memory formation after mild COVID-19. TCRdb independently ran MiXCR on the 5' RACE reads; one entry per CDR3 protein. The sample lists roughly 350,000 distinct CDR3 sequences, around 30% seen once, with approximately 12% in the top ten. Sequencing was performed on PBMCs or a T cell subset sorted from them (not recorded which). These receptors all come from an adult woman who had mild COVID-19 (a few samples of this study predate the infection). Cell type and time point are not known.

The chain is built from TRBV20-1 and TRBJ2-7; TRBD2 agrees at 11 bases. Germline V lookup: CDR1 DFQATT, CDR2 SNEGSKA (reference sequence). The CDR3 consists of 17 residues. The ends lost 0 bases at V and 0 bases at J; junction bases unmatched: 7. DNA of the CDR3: TGCAGTGCTAGAGAGCTTAGCGGGGGGGCAGACTCCTACGAGCAGTACTTC. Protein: CSARELSGGADSYEQYF.

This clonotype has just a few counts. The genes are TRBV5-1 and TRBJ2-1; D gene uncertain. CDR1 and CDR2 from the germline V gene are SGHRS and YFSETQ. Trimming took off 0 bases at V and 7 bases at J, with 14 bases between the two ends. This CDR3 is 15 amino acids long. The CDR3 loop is CASSLDGDVRNEQFF. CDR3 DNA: TGCGCCAGCAGCTTGGATGGGGATGTTAGGAATGAGCAGTTCTTC. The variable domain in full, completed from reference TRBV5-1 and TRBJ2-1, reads KAGVTQTPRYLIKTRGQQVTLSCSPISGHRSVSWYQQTPGQGLQFLFEYFSETQRNKGNFPGRFSGRQFSNSRSEMNVSTLELGDSALYLCASSLDGDVRNEQFFGPGTRLTVL.

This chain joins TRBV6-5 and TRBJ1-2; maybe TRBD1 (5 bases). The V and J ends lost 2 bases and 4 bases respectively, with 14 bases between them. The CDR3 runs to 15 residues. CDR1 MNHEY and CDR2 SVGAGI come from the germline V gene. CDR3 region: CASSYNRRLLYGYTF. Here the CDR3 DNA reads TGTGCCAGCAGTTACAACAGGCGTCTGCTCTATGGCTACACCTTC.

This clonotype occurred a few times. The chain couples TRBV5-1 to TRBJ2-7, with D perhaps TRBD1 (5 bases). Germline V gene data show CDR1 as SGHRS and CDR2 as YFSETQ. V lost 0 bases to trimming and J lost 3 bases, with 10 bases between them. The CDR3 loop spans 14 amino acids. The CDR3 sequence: CASSLGVRDYEQYF. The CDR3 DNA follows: TGCGCCAGCAGCTTGGGGGTCAGGGACTACGAGCAGTACTTC. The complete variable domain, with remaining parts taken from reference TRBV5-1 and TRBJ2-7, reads KAGVTQTPRYLIKTRGQQVTLSCSPISGHRSVSWYQQTPGQGLQFLFEYFSETQRNKGNFPGRFSGRQFSNSRSEMNVSTLELGDSALYLCASSLGVRDYEQYFGPGTRLTVT.

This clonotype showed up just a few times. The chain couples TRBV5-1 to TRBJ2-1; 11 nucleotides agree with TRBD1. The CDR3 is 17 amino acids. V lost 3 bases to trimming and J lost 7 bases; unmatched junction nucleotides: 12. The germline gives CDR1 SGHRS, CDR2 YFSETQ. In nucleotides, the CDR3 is TGCGCCAGCAGCTCGGGGCTTCGGACAGGGGGCACGAATGAGCAGTTCTTC. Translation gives CASSSGLRTGGTNEQFF. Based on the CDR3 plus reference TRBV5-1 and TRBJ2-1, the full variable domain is KAGVTQTPRYLIKTRGQQVTLSCSPISGHRSVSWYQQTPGQGLQFLFEYFSETQRNKGNFPGRFSGRQFSNSRSEMNVSTLELGDSALYLCASSSGLRTGGTNEQFFGPGTRLTVL.

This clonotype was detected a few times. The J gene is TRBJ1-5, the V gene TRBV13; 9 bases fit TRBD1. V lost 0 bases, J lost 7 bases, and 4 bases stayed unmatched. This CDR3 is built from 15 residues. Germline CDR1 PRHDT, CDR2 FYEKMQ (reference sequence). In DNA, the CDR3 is TGTGCCAGCAGCTTAGGGGGACAGGGCCAACAGCCCCAGCATTTT. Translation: CASSLGGQGQQPQHF.

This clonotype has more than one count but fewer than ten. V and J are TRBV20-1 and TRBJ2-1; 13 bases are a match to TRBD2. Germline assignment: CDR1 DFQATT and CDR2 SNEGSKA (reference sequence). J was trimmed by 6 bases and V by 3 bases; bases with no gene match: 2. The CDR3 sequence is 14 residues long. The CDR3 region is CSARGLAGTNEQFF. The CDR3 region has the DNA TGCAGTGCTAGGGGACTAGCGGGAACCAATGAGCAGTTCTTC.

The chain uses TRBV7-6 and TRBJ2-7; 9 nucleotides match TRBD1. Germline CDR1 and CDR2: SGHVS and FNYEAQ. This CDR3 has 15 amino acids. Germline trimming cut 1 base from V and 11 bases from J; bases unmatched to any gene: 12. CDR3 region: CASSLGPTGTGGEYF. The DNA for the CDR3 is TGTGCCAGCAGCTTAGGCCCCACCGGAACAGGGGGCGAGTACTTC.

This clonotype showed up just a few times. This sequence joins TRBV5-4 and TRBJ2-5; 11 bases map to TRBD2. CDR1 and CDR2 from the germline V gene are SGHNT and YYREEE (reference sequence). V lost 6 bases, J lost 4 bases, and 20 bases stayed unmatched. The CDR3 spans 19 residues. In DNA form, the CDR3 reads TGTGCCAGCACCCTTAGGGTAGCGGGAGGGGATCATCGGGGAGAGACCCAGTACTTC. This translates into CASTLRVAGGDHRGETQYF.

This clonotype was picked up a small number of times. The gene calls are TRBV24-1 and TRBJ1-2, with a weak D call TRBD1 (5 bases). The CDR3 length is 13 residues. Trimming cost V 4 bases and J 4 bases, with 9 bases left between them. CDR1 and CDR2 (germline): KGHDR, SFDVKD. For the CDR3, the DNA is TGTGCCACCAGTGAAACAGGTTCCTATGGCTACACCTTC. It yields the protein CATSETGSYGYTF.

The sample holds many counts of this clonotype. As DNA, the CDR3 is TGTGCCAGCAGTTTGGGGCTAGCGGACAATGAGCAGTTCTTC. It specifies CASSLGLADNEQFF. The chain joins TRBV7-9 to TRBJ2-1, with TRBD2 identical over 7 bases. The CDR3 spans 14 residues. After removal of 6 bases from V and 5 bases from J, the junction contained 7 bases not matched to a gene. Germline CDR1 SEHNR, CDR2 FQNEAQ (reference sequence).

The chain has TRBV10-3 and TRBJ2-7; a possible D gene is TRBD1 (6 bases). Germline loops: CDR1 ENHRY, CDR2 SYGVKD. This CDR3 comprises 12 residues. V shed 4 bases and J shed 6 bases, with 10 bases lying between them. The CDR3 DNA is TGTGCCATCAGTGGTCAGGGGTCCGAGCAGTACTTC. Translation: CAISGQGSEQYF.

The DNA of the CDR3 is TGTGCCAGCAGCCCCTATCGGGGGTTCGATCTCATAAACACCGGGGAGCTGTTTTTT. It codes for CASSPYRGFDLINTGELFF. The chain couples TRBV7-8 to TRBJ2-2; TRBD2 is a possible D gene (6 bases). This CDR3 comprises 19 residues. V was clipped by 5 bases and J by 2 bases, with 24 bases between them. The germline CDR1 and CDR2 sequences are SGHVS and FQNEAQ.

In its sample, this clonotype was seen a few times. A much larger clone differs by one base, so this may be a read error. In nucleotides, the CDR3 is TGTGCCAGCACGGCATGGTACGCAACTAATGAAAAACTGTTTTTT. Residues: CASTAWYATNEKLFF. The chain has TRBV7-9 and TRBJ1-4; no definite D call. CDR3 length equals 15 residues. V lost 7 bases and J lost 0, with 12 bases in between. From germline, CDR1 is SEHNR and CDR2 FQNEAQ (reference sequence).

The CDR3 sequence: CASSQASMGRYYGYTF. As DNA, the CDR3 is TGCGCCAGCAGCCAAGCGTCGATGGGGCGATACTATGGCTACACCTTC. The V call is TRBV4-3, the J call TRBJ1-2, with D possibly being TRBD1 (5 bases). CDR3 size: 16 residues. Germline V gene data show CDR1 as LGHNA and CDR2 as YSLEER. Trimming stripped 1 base from V and 3 bases from J, with 15 bases between.

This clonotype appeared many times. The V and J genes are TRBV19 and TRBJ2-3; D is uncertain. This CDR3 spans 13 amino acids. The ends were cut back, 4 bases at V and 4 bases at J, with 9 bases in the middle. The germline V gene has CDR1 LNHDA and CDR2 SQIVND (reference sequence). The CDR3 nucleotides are TGTGCCAGTAGTAGGGGATTGGCAGATACGCAGTATTTT. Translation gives CASSRGLADTQYF.

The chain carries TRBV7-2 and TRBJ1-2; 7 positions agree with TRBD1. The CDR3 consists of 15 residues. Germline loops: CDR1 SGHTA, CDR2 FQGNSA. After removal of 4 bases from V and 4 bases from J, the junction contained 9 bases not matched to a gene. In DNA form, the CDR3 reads TGTGCCAGCAGCTCACAGGGGTCGGCCCTCTATGGCTACACCTTC. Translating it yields CASSSQGSALYGYTF.

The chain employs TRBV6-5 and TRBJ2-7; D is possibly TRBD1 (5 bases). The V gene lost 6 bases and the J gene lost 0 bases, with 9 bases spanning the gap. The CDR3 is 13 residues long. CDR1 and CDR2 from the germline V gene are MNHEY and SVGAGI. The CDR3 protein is CASRQGTSYEQYF. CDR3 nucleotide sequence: TGTGCCAGCAGGCAGGGAACCTCCTACGAGCAGTACTTC.

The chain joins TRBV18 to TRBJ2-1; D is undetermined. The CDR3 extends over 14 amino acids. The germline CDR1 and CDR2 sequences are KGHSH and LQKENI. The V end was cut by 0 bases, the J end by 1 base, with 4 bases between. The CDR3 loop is CASSPPTSYNEQFF. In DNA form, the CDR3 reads TGTGCCAGCTCACCACCGACGTCCTACAATGAGCAGTTCTTC.

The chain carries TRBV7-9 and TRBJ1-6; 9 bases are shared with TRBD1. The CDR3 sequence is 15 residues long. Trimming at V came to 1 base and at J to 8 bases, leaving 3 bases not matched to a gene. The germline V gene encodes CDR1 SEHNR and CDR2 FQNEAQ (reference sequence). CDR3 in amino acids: CASSLEGTGHSPLHF. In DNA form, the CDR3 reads TGTGCCAGCAGCTTAGAGGGGACAGGGCATTCACCCCTCCACTTT. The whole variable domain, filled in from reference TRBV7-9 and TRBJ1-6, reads DTGVSQNPRHKITKRGQNVTFRCDPISEHNRLYWYRQTLGQGPEFLTYFQNEAQLEKSRLLSDRFSAERPKGSFSTLEIQRTEQGDSAMYLCASSLEGTGHSPLHFGNGTRLTVT.

The CDR3, as DNA: TGCGCCAGCAGCCAATCGGACAGCCTGAACACTGAAGCTTTCTTT. Translating it yields CASSQSDSLNTEAFF. The chain links TRBV4-1 to TRBJ1-1; tentatively, D is TRBD1 (6 bases). V was shortened by 2 bases and J by 0 bases, with 10 bases between the two germline ends. The CDR3 extends over 15 amino acids. Germline assignment: CDR1 MGHRA and CDR2 YSYEKL.

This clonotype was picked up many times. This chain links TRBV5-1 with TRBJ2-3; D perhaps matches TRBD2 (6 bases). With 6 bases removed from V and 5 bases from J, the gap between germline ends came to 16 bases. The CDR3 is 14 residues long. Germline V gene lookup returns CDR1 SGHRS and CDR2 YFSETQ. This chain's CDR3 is CASTLTAGGDTQYF. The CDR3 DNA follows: TGCGCCAGCACCCTAACAGCGGGCGGAGATACGCAGTATTTT.

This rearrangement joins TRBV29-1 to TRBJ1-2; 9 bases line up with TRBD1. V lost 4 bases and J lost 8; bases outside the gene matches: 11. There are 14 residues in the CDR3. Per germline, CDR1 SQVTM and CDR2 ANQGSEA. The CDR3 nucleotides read TGCAGCGTTGGAAGGACAGGGGCTACTCGGGGCTACACCTTC. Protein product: CSVGRTGATRGYTF.

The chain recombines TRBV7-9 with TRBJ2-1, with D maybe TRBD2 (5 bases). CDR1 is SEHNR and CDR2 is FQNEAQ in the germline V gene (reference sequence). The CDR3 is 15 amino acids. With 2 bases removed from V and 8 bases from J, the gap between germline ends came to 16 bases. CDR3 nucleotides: TGTGCCAGCAGCTTACTAGGGCCCCCTAGCCATGAGCAGTTCTTC. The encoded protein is CASSLLGPPSHEQFF.

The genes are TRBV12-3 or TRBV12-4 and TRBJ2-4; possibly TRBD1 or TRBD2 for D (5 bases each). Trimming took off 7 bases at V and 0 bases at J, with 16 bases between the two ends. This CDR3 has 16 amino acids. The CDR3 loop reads CASTPAWGRAKNIQYF. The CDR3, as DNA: TGTGCCAGCACTCCCGCCTGGGGGAGAGCCAAAAACATTCAGTACTTC.